Listed below are T cell receptor beta chains from one sample, sequenced in a study of early T cells in non-severe SARS-CoV-2 infection. TCRdb recomputed calls from the 5' RACE reads with MiXCR, one row per CDR3 protein. The sample includes tens of thousands of distinct CDR3 sequences, 10% of them seen just once. Sequences were obtained from whole blood. Source of these receptors: an adult who was a healthcare worker with PCR-confirmed SARS-CoV-2 infection or an uninfected control (not recorded which). The CDR3 runs from the conserved cysteine through the conserved F or W. The D gene is left open where the match is weak. The size of a clone is reported for some rows only, either as once, few or many, or as a class for expanded clones.

abundance	d_gene	v_gene	j_gene	CDR3nt	CDR3aa
NA	NA	TRBV4-1	TRBJ1-6	TGCGCCAGCAGCCAAGAAGAGGGCGGGTACTCACCCCTCCACTTT	CASSQEEGGYSPLHF
NA	NA	TRBV27	TRBJ1-5	TGTGCCAGCAGTTTAGAAGGGGTCAACAATCAGCCCCAGCATTTT	CASSLEGVNNQPQHF
NA	TRBD1	TRBV5-4	TRBJ1-2	TGTGCCAGCAGCTTGGGAGGGGGGACAGCCGCTAACTATGGCTACACCTTC	CASSLGGGTAANYGYTF
many	NA	TRBV9	TRBJ1-1	TGTGCCAGCAGCCCTGGGACTCCCCTTGAAGCTTTCTTT	CASSPGTPLEAFF
many	NA	TRBV29-1	TRBJ1-1	TGCAGCGTTGAATCTCCGGAGAGGAACACTGAAGCTTTCTTT	CSVESPERNTEAFF
NA	NA	TRBV7-9	TRBJ1-2	TGTGCCAGCAGCTTAGACACGCCAGTCTCCACCTTC	CASSLDTPVSTF
many	TRBD2	TRBV4-3	TRBJ2-1	TGCGCCAGCAGCCAAGATTGGACTAGCGGTGGCTCCTACAATGAGCAGTTCTTC	CASSQDWTSGGSYNEQFF
many	NA	TRBV6-2/TRBV6-3	TRBJ2-7	TGTGCCAGCAGTTACGTTCACTACGAGCAGTACTTC	CASSYVHYEQYF
many	TRBD1	TRBV19	TRBJ1-5	TGTGCCTCCAACAGGGGGTCGCAGCCCCAGCATTTT	CASNRGSQPQHF
many	TRBD2	TRBV18	TRBJ2-1	TGTGCCAGCTCACCACCTAGCGGGAGGCGGGATGAGCAGTTCTTC	CASSPPSGRRDEQFF
many	NA	TRBV7-9	TRBJ2-3	TGTGCCAGCGGCCTGGGGGTGAGAGATACGCAGTATTTT	CASGLGVRDTQYF
many	NA	TRBV24-1	TRBJ2-1	TGTGCCACCAGTGCGGAGGGTGAGCAGTTCTTC	CATSAEGEQFF
NA	NA	TRBV6-2/TRBV6-3	TRBJ2-1	TGTGCCAGCAGCGGACTAGGGGGATCCTACAATGAGCAGTTCTTC	CASSGLGGSYNEQFF
many	NA	TRBV7-9	TRBJ2-7	TGTGCCAGCATGCCCTCCGAGGCCCGAGGCCACGAGCAGTACTTC	CASMPSEARGHEQYF
once	NA	TRBV20-1	TRBJ1-2	TGCAGTGCTCCAGCGGCAGGGGACTATGGCTACACCTTC	CSAPAAGDYGYTF
NA	NA	TRBV12-3/TRBV12-4	TRBJ2-7	TGTGCCAGCAGTTTAGACGGTTGGCGAGAGCAGTACTTC	CASSLDGWREQYF
many	TRBD2	TRBV5-1	TRBJ2-3	TGCGCCAGCAGCTCGGGGACTAGCGGGATCACAGATACGCAGTATTTT	CASSSGTSGITDTQYF
many	NA	TRBV25-1	TRBJ2-3	TGTGCCAGCAGACCCCATCGCACAGATACGCAGTATTTT	CASRPHRTDTQYF
few	NA	TRBV6-1	TRBJ2-3	TGTGCCAGCAGTGAACAATTGGGATCCGATACGCAGTATTTT	CASSEQLGSDTQYF
few	NA	TRBV20-1	TRBJ2-3	TGCAGTGCTAGGAGGGCTGAGGTGCGGGATGCAGATACGCAGTATTTT	CSARRAEVRDADTQYF
many	NA	TRBV29-1	TRBJ1-2	TGCAGCGTTGACAGGGCCTATGGCTACACCTTC	CSVDRAYGYTF
many	TRBD1	TRBV7-9	TRBJ2-5	TGTGCCAGCAGCTTAAACAGGGGAACACAAGAGACCCAGTACTTC	CASSLNRGTQETQYF
NA	NA	TRBV20-1	TRBJ1-5	TGCAGTGCCCTTGACAGCCGCAATCAGCCCCAGCATTTT	CSALDSRNQPQHF
few	NA	TRBV6-2/TRBV6-3	TRBJ1-1	TGTGCCAGCAGTTTGGACGGGGGAATGAACACTGAAGCTTTCTTT	CASSLDGGMNTEAFF
many	TRBD1	TRBV27	TRBJ1-2	TGTGCCAGCAGTCCCTCCCGACAGGGCTGGGGCTACACCTTC	CASSPSRQGWGYTF